This TCR beta chain was observed in a study of blood T cell repertoires in COVID-19. About the study: There were acute and convalescent COVID-19 samples, and they came from the United States, Italy and Spain. T cells, B-cell-depleted T cells, or PBMCs provided the cDNA or gDNA that served as material.

Methods used by the authors: Nucleated cell number was recorded as an estimate derived from reference gene primer amplification. Produced via immunoSEQ multiplex PCR; TCRdb's table is partial and in-frame only. The V and J calls and the clone size are those of that table, but D and trimming were determined from the DNA. The table includes around 20,000 clones, about 88% detected once. The CDR3 has 15 residues. Germline CDR1 and CDR2: MNHEY and SVGAGI. The ends lost 7 bases at V and 3 bases at J; junction bases unmatched: 8. V is TRBV6-5 and J is TRBJ2-7, with 11 bases aligning to TRBD1. The TCR was taken from a man in his sixties or seventies with acute or convalescent COVID-19. Material: peripheral blood. This chain's CDR3 is CASIPGQGEYYEQYF. The CDR3 DNA reads as TGTGCCAGCATTCCGGGACAGGGGGAGTACTACGAGCAGTACTTC.